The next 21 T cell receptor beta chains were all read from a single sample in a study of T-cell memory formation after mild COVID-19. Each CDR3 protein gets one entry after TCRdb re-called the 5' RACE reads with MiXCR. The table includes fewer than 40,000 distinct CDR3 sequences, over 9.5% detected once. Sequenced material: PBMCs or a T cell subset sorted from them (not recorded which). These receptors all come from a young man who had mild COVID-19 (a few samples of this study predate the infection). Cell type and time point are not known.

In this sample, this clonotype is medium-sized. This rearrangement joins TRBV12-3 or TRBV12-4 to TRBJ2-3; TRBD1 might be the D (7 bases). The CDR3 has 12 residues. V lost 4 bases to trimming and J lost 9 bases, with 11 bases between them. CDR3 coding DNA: TGTGCCAGCAGTTCCCAGGGGGGAACGCAGTATTTT. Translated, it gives CASSSQGGTQYF.

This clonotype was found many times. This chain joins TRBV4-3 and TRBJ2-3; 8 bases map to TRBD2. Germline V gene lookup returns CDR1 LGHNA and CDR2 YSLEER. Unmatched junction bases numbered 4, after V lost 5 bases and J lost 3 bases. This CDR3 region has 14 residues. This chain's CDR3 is CASSSSGGTDTQYF. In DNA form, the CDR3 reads TGCGCCAGCAGCTCAAGCGGGGGAACAGATACGCAGTATTTT.

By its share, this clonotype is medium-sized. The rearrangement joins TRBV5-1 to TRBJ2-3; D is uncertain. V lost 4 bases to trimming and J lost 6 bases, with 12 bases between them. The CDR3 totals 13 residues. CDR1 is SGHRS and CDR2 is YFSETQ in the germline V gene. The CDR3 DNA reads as TGCGCCAGCAGCCAACCAGAAGGGGATACGCAGTATTTT. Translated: CASSQPEGDTQYF.

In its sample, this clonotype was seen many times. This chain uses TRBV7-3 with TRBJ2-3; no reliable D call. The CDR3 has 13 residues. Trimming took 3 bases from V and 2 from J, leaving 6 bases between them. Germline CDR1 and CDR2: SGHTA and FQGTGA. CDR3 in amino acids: CASSFTATDTQYF. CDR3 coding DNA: TGTGCCAGCAGCTTCACCGCCACAGATACGCAGTATTTT.

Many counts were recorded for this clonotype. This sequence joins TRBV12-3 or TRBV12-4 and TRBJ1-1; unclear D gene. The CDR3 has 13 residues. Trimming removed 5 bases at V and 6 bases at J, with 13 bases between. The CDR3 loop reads CASSVGFFAEAFF. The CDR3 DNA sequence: TGTGCCAGCAGTGTCGGTTTTTTCGCTGAAGCTTTCTTT.

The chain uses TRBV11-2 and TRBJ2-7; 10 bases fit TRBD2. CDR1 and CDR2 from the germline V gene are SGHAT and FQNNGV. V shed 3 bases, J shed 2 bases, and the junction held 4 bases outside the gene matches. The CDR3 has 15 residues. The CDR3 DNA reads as TGTGCCAGCAGCTTCCTAGCGGGAGACACCTACGAGCAGTACTTC. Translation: CASSFLAGDTYEQYF.

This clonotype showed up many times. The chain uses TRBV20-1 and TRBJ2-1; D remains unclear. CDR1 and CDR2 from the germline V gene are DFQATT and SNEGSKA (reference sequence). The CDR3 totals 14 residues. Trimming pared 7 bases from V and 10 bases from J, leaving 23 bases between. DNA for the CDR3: TGCAGTGGACCTCCGCTCCTCGGGTCCCGCGAGCAGTTCTTC. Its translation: CSGPPLLGSREQFF.

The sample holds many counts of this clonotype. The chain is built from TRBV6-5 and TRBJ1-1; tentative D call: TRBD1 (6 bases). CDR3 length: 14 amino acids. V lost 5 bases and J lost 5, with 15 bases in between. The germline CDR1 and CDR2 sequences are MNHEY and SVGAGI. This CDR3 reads CASSVTGRRTEAFF. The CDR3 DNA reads TGTGCCAGCAGTGTCACAGGGAGGCGGACTGAAGCTTTCTTT.

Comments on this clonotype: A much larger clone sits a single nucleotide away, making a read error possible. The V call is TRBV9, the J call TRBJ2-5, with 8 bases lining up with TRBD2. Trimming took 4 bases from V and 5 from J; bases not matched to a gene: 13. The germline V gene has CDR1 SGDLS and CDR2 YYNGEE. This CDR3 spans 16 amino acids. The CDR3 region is CASSIGPAGGYETQYF. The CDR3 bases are TGTGCCAGCAGCATCGGGCCGGCGGGGGGCTATGAGACCCAGTACTTC.

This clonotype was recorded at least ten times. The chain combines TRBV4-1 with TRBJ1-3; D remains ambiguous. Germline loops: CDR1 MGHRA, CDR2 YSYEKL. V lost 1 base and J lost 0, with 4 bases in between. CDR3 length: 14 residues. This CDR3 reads CASSQAGSGNTIYF. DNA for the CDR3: TGCGCCAGCAGCCAAGCGGGCTCTGGAAACACCATATATTTT.

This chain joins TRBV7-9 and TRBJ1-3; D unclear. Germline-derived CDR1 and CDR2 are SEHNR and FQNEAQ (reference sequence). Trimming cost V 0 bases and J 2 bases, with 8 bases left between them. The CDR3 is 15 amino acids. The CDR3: CASSLASGAGNTIYF. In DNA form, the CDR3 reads TGTGCCAGCAGCTTAGCCTCGGGAGCTGGAAACACCATATATTTT.

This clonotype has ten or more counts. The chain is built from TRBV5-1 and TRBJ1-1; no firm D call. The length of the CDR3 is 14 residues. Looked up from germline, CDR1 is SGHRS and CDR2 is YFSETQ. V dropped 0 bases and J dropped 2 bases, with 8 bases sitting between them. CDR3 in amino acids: CASSLAMENTEAFF. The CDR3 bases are TGCGCCAGCAGCTTGGCCATGGAAAACACTGAAGCTTTCTTT.

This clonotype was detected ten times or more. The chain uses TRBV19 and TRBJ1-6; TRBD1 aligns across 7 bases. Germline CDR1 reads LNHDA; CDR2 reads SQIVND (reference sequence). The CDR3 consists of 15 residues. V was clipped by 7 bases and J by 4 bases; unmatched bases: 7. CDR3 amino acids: CASMGTEPYNSPLHF. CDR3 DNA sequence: TGTGCCAGTATGGGGACAGAGCCTTATAATTCACCCCTCCACTTT. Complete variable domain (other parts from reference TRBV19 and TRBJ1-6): DGGITQSPKYLFRKEGQNVTLSCEQNLNHDAMYWYRQDPGQGLRLIYYSQIVNDFQKGDIAEGYSVSREKKESFPLTVTSAQKNPTAFYLCASMGTEPYNSPLHFGNGTRLTVT.

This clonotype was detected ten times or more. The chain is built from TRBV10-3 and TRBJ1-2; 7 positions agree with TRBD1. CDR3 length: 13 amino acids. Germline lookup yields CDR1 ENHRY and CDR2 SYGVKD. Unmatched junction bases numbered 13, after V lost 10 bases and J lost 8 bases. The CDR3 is CATHRGAGSGYTF. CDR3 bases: TGTGCCACTCACAGGGGTGCAGGGTCCGGCTACACCTTC.

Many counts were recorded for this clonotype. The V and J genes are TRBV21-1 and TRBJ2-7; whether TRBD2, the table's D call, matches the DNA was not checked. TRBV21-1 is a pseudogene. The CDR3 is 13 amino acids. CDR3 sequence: CASSKGGAYEQYV. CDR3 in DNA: TGTGCCAGCAGCAAAGGCGGGGCCTACGAGCAGTACGTC.

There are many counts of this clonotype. The CDR3 loop reads CASSLTNQETQYF. The DNA for the CDR3 is TGCGCCAGCAGCCTGACAAACCAAGAGACCCAGTACTTC. J is TRBJ2-5 and V is TRBV5-1; D not certain. The CDR3 is made up of 13 amino acids. Trimming removed 4 bases at V and 0 bases at J, with 7 bases between. Germline values: CDR1 SGHRS, CDR2 YFSETQ.

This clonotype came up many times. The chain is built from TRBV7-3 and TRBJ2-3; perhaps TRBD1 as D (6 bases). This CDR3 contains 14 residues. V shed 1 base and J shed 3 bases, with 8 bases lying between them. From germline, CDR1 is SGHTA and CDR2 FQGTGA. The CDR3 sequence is CASSLNGQTDTQYF. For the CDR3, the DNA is TGTGCCAGCAGCTTAAACGGACAGACAGATACGCAGTATTTT.

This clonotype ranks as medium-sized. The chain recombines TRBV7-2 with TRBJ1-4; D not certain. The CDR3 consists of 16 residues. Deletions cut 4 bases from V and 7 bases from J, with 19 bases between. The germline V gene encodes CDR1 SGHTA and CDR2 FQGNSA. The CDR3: CASSSFPNSRIEKLFF. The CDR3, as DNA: TGTGCCAGCAGCTCCTTCCCTAATTCGAGAATTGAAAAACTGTTTTTT. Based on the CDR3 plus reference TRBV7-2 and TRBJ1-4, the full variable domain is GAGVSQSPSNKVTEKGKDVELRCDPISGHTALYWYRQSLGQGLEFLIYFQGNSAPDKSGLPSDRFSAERTGGSVSTLTIQRTQQEDSAVYLCASSSFPNSRIEKLFFGSGTQLSVL.

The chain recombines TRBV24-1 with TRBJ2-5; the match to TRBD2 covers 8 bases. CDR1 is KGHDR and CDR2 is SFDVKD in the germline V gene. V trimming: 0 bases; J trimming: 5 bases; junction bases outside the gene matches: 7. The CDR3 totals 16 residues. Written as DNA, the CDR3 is TGTGCCACCAGTGATTTGGCGGGGGGACCTCCGGAGACCCAGTACTTC. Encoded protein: CATSDLAGGPPETQYF.

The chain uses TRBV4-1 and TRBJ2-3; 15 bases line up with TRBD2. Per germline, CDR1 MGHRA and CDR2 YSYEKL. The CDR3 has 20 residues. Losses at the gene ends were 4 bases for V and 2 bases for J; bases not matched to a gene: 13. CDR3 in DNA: TGCGCCAGCAGCCTCCCCAGGGGGACTAGCGGGGGGCACCCCACAGATACGCAGTATTTT. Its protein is CASSLPRGTSGGHPTDTQYF.

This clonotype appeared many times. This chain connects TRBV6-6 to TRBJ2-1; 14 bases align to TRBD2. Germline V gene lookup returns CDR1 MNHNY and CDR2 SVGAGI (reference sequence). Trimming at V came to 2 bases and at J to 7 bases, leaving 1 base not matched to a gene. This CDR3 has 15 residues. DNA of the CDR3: TGTGCCAGCAGTTACGGGACTAGCGGGGGTAATGAGCAGTTCTTC. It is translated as CASSYGTSGGNEQFF.